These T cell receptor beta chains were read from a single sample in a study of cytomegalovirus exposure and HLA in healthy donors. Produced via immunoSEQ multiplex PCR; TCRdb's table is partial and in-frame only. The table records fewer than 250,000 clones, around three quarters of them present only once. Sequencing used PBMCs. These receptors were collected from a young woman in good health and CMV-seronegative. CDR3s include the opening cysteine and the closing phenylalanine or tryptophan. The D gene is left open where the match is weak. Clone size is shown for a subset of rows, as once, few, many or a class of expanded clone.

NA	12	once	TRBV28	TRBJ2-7	TGTGCCAGCAGTTTCTCTGGGCACGAGCAGTACTTC	CASSFSGHEQYF
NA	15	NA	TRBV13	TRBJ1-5	TGTGCCAGCAGCTTAGCATCCCATAGCAATCAGCCCCAGCATTTT	CASSLASHSNQPQHF
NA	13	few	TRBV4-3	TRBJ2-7	TGCGCCAGCAGCCAAGATTCGAGCTACGAGCAGTACTTC	CASSQDSSYEQYF
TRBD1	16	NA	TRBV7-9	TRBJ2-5	TGTGCCAGCAGCTTACCCGCCGGGACAGACAAAGAGACCCAGTACTTC	CASSLPAGTDKETQYF
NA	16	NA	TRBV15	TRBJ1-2	TGTGCCACCAGCAGAGTTCTGGTAGGGAGAAACTATGGCTACACCTTC	CATSRVLVGRNYGYTF
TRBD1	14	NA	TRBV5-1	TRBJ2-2	TGCGCCAGCAGTCCCGGGACAGGGACCGGGGAGCTGTTTTTT	CASSPGTGTGELFF
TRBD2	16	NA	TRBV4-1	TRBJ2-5	TGCGCCAGCAGCCAAGATTCCGGCGGGAGGGGGGAGACCCAGTACTTC	CASSQDSGGRGETQYF
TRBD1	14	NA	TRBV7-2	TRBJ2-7	TGTGCCAGCAGCTCCGGGACAGGGAAAGACGAGCAGTACTTC	CASSSGTGKDEQYF
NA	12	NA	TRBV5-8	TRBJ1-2	TGTGCCAGCAGCTTGCAGGGCCATGGCTACACCTTC	CASSLQGHGYTF
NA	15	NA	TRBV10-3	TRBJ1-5	TGTGCCATCAGTGACCCGGGGGGAAGCAATCAGCCCCAGCATTTT	CAISDPGGSNQPQHF
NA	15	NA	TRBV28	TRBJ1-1	TGTGCCAGCAGTTTTGTTGGGGGGGCGCCCACTGAAGCTTTCTTT	CASSFVGGAPTEAFF
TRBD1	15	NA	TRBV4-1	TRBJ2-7	TGCGCCAGCAGCCAAAACCGGGACAGCACCTACGAGCAGTACTTC	CASSQNRDSTYEQYF
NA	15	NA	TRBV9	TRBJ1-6	TGTGCCAGCAGCCAATCCGGGACTGTTAATTCACCCCTCCACTTT	CASSQSGTVNSPLHF
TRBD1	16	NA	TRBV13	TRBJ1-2	TGTGCCAGCAGCTTAGGGCAGGGGGCGGAATTGCGGGGCTACACCTTC	CASSLGQGAELRGYTF
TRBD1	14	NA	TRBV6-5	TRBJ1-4	TGTGCCAGCAGTCGGCAGGGGGCGAGGGAAAAACTGTTTTTT	CASSRQGAREKLFF
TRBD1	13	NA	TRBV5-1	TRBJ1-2	TGCGCCAGCCGACAGGGGGGGACCTATGGCTACACCTTC	CASRQGGTYGYTF
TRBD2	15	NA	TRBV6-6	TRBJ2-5	TGTGCCAGCAGTCAGGGGACTAGCGCCCCAATGACCCAGTACTTC	CASSQGTSAPMTQYF
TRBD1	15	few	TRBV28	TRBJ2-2	TGTGCCAGCAGAAGGACAGGGGGCGGTACCGGGGAGCTGTTTTTT	CASRRTGGGTGELFF
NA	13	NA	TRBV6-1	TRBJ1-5	TGTGCCAGCAGTGAAGTATCGGGACAGCCCCAGCATTTT	CASSEVSGQPQHF
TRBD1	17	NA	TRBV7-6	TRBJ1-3	TGTGCCAGCAGCTTATATACAGGGGGCGCCTCGGGAAACACCATATATTTT	CASSLYTGGASGNTIYF
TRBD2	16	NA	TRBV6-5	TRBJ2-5	TGTGCCAGCAGTTACTCGAAGGGCGGGGGGCAAGAGACCCAGTACTTC	CASSYSKGGGQETQYF
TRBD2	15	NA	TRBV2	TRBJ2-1	TGTGCCAGCAGACCCACTAGCGGGGGGTACAATGAGCAGTTCTTC	CASRPTSGGYNEQFF
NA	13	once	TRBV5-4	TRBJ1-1	TGTGCCAGCAGCCTTGACAGTGGATTTGAAGCTTTCTTT	CASSLDSGFEAFF
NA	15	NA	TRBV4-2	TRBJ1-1	TGTGCCAGCAGCCAAGAGTCAGGGATAGCCGCTGAAGCTTTCTTT	CASSQESGIAAEAFF
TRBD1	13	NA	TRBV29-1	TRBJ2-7	TGCAGCGTTAGGACAGGGGGACCCTACGAGCAGTACTTC	CSVRTGGPYEQYF
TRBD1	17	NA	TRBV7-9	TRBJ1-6	TGTGCCAGCAGCTTAAAAACAGGGGGCGTTTCGAAATCACCCCTCCACTTT	CASSLKTGGVSKSPLHF
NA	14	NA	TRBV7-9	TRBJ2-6	TGTTCCAGCAGCTTTCGCTCTGGGGCCAACGTCCTGACTTTC	CSSSFRSGANVLTF
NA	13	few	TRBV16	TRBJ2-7	TGTGCCAGCAGCCCCAGTCCTGGTTCCGAGCAGTACTTC	CASSPSPGSEQYF
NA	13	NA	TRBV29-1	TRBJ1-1	TGCAGCGTTGAGGACACACAGGGACCTGAAGCTTTCTTT	CSVEDTQGPEAFF
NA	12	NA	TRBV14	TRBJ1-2	TGTGCCAGCAGCCGGACACCCTATGGCTACACCTTC	CASSRTPYGYTF
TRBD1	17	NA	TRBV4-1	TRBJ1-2	TGCGCCAGCAGCCAAGTCGATCCGACAGGGATTAGCTATGGCTACACCTTC	CASSQVDPTGISYGYTF
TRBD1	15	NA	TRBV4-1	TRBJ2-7	TGCGCCAGCAGCCATCCGGGACAGGGGTGGTACGAGCAGTACTTC	CASSHPGQGWYEQYF
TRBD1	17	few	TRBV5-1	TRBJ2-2	TGCGCCAGCAGCTCCGGTACAGGGGCACCGGAGGTCGGGGAGCTGTTTTTT	CASSSGTGAPEVGELFF
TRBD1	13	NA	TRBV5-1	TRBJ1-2	TGCGCCAGCAGCGCCGACAGGGGGCATGGCTACACCTTC	CASSADRGHGYTF
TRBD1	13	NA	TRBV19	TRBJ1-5	TGTGCCAGTAGTGCTGACAGGGTTCAGCCCCAGCATTTT	CASSADRVQPQHF
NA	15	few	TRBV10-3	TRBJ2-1	TGTGCCATCAGTGCCTCTAGTACCTCCTACAATGAGCAGTTCTTC	CAISASSTSYNEQFF
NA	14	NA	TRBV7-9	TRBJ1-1	TGTGCCAGCAGCTCGGACAGACTGAACACTGAAGCTTTCTTT	CASSSDRLNTEAFF
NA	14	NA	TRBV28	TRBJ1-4	TGTGCCAGCAGGGTGAGGGGAGGTCATGAAAAACTGTTTTTT	CASRVRGGHEKLFF
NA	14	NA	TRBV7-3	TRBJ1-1	TGTGCCAGCAGCTTACTCGGGGGGAACACTGAAGCTTTCTTT	CASSLLGGNTEAFF
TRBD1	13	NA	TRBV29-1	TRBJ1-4	TGCAGCGTTGGTGGCAGGGGGCATGAAAAACTGTTTTTT	CSVGGRGHEKLFF
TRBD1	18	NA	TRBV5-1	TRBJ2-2	TGCGCCAGCAGCCAAGACAGGGTGGGTTATTCGAACACCGGGGAGCTGTTTTTT	CASSQDRVGYSNTGELFF
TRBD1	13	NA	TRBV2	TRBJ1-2	TGTGCCAGCAGTGGACAGGGAGACTATGGCTACACCTTC	CASSGQGDYGYTF
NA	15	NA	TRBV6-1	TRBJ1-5	TGTGCCAGCCATACTCTGACAGACCTCAATCAGCCCCAGCATTTT	CASHTLTDLNQPQHF
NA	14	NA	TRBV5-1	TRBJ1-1	TGCGCCAGCAGCGTAAGGGGGTACGGCACTGAAGCTTTCTTT	CASSVRGYGTEAFF
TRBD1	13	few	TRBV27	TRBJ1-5	TGTGCCAGCCGAAAGACAGGGGGCCAGCCCCAGCATTTT	CASRKTGGQPQHF
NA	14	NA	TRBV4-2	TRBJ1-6	TGTGCCAGCAGCCAAGGTGCGGGGTATTCACCCCTCCACTTT	CASSQGAGYSPLHF
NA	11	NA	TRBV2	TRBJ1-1	TGTGCCAGCACGACAGGCAAAGAAGCTTTCTTT	CASTTGKEAFF
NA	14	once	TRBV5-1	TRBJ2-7	TGCGCCAGCCCGGGGGTTAGGTTCACCTACGAGCAGTACTTC	CASPGVRFTYEQYF
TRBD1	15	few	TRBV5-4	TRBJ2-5	TGTGCCAGCAGCTTTCGACAGGGCATGCAAGAGACCCAGTACTTC	CASSFRQGMQETQYF
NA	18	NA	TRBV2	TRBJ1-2	TGTGCCAGCATGAGAGGTAGGCAGAGCCGAACGTCTAACTATGGCTACACCTTC	CASMRGRQSRTSNYGYTF
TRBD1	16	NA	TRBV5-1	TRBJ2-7	TGCGCCAGCAGCTTGGTTTCGGGACAGGCCTCCTACGAGCAGTACTTC	CASSLVSGQASYEQYF
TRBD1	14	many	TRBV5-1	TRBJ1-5	TGCGCCAGCAGCTTGGGACAGGGGTCTCAGCCCCAGCATTTT	CASSLGQGSQPQHF
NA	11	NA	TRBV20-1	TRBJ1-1	TGCAGTGCTAGAGATGAGAGTAAAGCTTTCTTT	CSARDESKAFF
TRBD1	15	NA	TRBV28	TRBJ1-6	TGTGCCAGCAGACCCCGGGACAGGGGGTTTTCACCCCTCCACTTT	CASRPRDRGFSPLHF
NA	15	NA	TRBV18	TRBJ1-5	TGTGCCAGCTCCCCAGAGGCGGTGGGCAATCAGCCCCAGCATTTT	CASSPEAVGNQPQHF
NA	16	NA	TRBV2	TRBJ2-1	TGTGCCAGCAGTTTCATTGGAGGGCCCTCCTACAATGAGCGGTTCTTC	CASSFIGGPSYNERFF
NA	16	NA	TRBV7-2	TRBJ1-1	TGTGCCAGCAGCTTAGGGGGCCCGGGCCTGAACACTGAAGCTTTCTTT	CASSLGGPGLNTEAFF